Following are 19 T cell receptor beta chains from one sample sequenced in a study of blood T cell repertoires in COVID-19 (dated by TCRdb to about 2020). Library generation was performed with the immunoSEQ multiplex PCR assay. Not all clones reach the TCRdb copy of this immuneACCESS table, which keeps in-frame sequences only. Checked studies attribute under half of the gap to unresolved V genes and leave the rest unexplained. The sample records 80,000 or so clones, roughly 85% of which are singletons. 9.6% of the sample goes to the ten largest clones. Sequenced sample: peripheral blood. Source of these receptors: a man aged 45 to 65 with COVID-19, enrolled during active disease.

This clone was counted once. CDR3 sequence: CASSAGRNEQFF. Written as DNA, the CDR3 is TGTGCCAGTAGTGCGGGGAGGAATGAGCAGTTCTTC. This chain connects TRBV19 to TRBJ2-1; D possibly corresponds to TRBD2 (6 bases). Germline lookup yields CDR1 LNHDA and CDR2 SQIVND (reference sequence). This CDR3 is built from 12 residues. The V end lost 5 bases, the J end lost 7 bases, and 9 bases lay between the germline ends.

This clone has just a few counts. The rearrangement uses TRBV5-4 and TRBJ1-2; TRBD1 is a possible D gene (5 bases). This CDR3 is 13 amino acids long. V gave up 4 bases and J gave up 8 bases, with 15 bases separating them. Per the germline V gene, CDR1 is SGHNT and CDR2 is YYREEE (reference sequence). The CDR3 DNA reads as TGTGCCAGCAGCAATGGGGGGGAAAGGGGCTACACCTTC. Encoded protein: CASSNGGERGYTF.

This clone was seen just once. V is TRBV6-5 and J is TRBJ1-5; D perhaps matches TRBD1 (6 bases). The CDR3 consists of 15 residues. V was clipped by 2 bases and J by 3 bases, with 11 bases between them. Germline V gene sequence: CDR1 MNHEY, CDR2 SVGAGI. The CDR3 region has the DNA TGTGCCAGCAGTTACCTTGCAGGGGCCAATCAGCCCCAGCATTTT. Protein: CASSYLAGANQPQHF.

This clone was recorded a few times. The V call is TRBV24-1, the J call TRBJ1-5, with a tentative D call TRBD1 (5 bases). The length of the CDR3 is 21 residues. V was trimmed by 7 bases and J by 0 bases, leaving 30 bases between them. Germline values: CDR1 KGHDR, CDR2 SFDVKD. The CDR3 loop is CATRRIPLDKPTDSSNQPQHF. In nucleotides, the CDR3 is TGTGCCACCAGGCGCATTCCCTTGGACAAGCCGACCGACTCTAGCAATCAGCCCCAGCATTTT.

The CDR3 is CASSHNRNTEAFF. CDR3 DNA: TGCGCCAGCAGCCACAACAGGAACACTGAAGCTTTCTTT. The chain couples TRBV4-3 to TRBJ1-1, with D uncertain. The CDR3 loop spans 13 amino acids. V lost 3 bases and J 1 base, leaving 6 bases between the germline ends. CDR1 is LGHNA and CDR2 is YSLEER in the germline V gene.

The chain carries TRBV18 and TRBJ1-5; a possible D gene is TRBD1 (5 bases). CDR1 is KGHSH, CDR2 LQKENI, per germline. V was shortened by 2 bases and J by 4 bases, with 6 bases between the two germline ends. The CDR3 loop spans 13 amino acids. The CDR3 here is CASSPDSNQPQHF. In DNA form, the CDR3 reads TGTGCCAGCTCACCAGACAGTAATCAGCCCCAGCATTTT.

V is TRBV30 and J is TRBJ1-2, with a possible D match to TRBD1 (6 bases). This CDR3 has 14 residues. V was cut by 0 bases and J by 4 bases, with 12 bases left in between. CDR1 and CDR2 (germline): GTSNPN, SVGIG (reference sequence). The CDR3 sequence is CAWSVQGRSYGYTF. Written as DNA, the CDR3 is TGTGCCTGGAGTGTACAGGGAAGAAGCTATGGCTACACCTTC.

J is TRBJ2-2 and V is TRBV20-1; D not resolved. Germline CDR1 and CDR2: DFQATT and SNEGSKA (reference sequence). V was trimmed by 6 bases and J by 8 bases, leaving 7 bases between them. CDR3 length equals 10 residues. The CDR3 sequence is CSALRGELFF. The DNA for the CDR3 is TGCAGTGCCCTCAGGGGGGAGCTGTTTTTT.

J is TRBJ2-7 and V is TRBV6-6, with a weak D call TRBD1 (5 bases). The CDR3 is 16 amino acids. The V end lost 2 bases, the J end lost 3 bases, and 17 bases lay between the germline ends. Germline V gene lookup returns CDR1 MNHNY and CDR2 SVGAGI (reference sequence). CDR3 residues: CASSYPQGMVGYEQYF. CDR3 sequence (DNA): TGTGCCAGCAGTTACCCGCAGGGAATGGTCGGCTACGAGCAGTACTTC.

The V call is TRBV6-5, the J call TRBJ1-2; no firm D call. Trimming stripped 6 bases from V and 2 bases from J, with 16 bases between. CDR1 and CDR2 (germline): MNHEY, SVGAGI. The CDR3 consists of 15 residues. CDR3 DNA sequence: TGTGCCAGCAGGGGTCGAGGCGGGGAGAACTATGGCTACACCTTC. It encodes CASRGRGGENYGYTF.

The chain is built from TRBV6-5 and TRBJ2-3; maybe TRBD1 (6 bases). In germline, CDR1 is MNHEY, CDR2 SVGAGI. There are 14 residues in the CDR3. Trimming stripped 7 bases from V and 2 bases from J, with 13 bases between. The CDR3 loop reads CASTLTGSTDTQYF. In DNA form, the CDR3 reads TGTGCCAGCACCCTCACAGGGTCCACAGATACGCAGTATTTT.

The chain uses TRBV27 and TRBJ2-5, with D perhaps TRBD2 (5 bases). V gave up 7 bases and J gave up 2 bases, with 17 bases separating them. Germline assignment: CDR1 MNHEY and CDR2 SMNVEV (reference sequence). CDR3 size: 15 residues. CDR3 region: CASTFSAGRQETQYF. The CDR3 nucleotides are TGTGCCAGCACCTTCTCGGCGGGCAGGCAAGAGACCCAGTACTTC.

The V gene is TRBV9, the J gene TRBJ2-3; D might be TRBD2 (5 bases). This CDR3 contains 11 residues. Germline V gives CDR1 SGDLS, CDR2 YYNGEE. Deletions cut 1 base from V and 8 bases from J, with 5 bases between. The CDR3 reads CASSVRGTQYF. The CDR3 coding sequence is TGTGCCAGCAGCGTACGGGGTACGCAGTATTTT. The variable domain in full, completed from reference TRBV9 and TRBJ2-3, reads DSGVTQTPKHLITATGQRVTLRCSPRSGDLSVYWYQQSLDQGLQFLIQYYNGEERAKGNILERFSAQQFPDLHSELNLSSLELGDSALYFCASSVRGTQYFGPGTRLTVL.

The rearrangement joins TRBV7-9 to TRBJ1-2, with D possibly TRBD1 on 5 matching bases. This CDR3 comprises 12 residues. Germline V gene data show CDR1 as SEHNR and CDR2 as FQNEAQ (reference sequence). V was trimmed by 5 bases and J by 8 bases, leaving 12 bases between them. The CDR3 protein is CASSPDQGGYTF. The CDR3 DNA sequence: TGTGCCAGCAGCCCTGATCAGGGAGGCTACACCTTC.

The CDR3 reads CASSLVEGSGNTIYF. CDR3 sequence (DNA): TGTGCCAGCAGCTTGGTTGAGGGCTCTGGAAACACCATATATTTT. The rearrangement uses TRBV5-6 and TRBJ1-3; D uncertain. V lost 0 bases, J lost 0 bases, and 7 bases lay in between. In germline, CDR1 is SGHDT, CDR2 YYEEEE. The CDR3 length is 15 residues.

The chain recombines TRBV2 with TRBJ1-4; D remains ambiguous. Trimming cost V 7 bases and J 8 bases, with 8 bases left between them. This CDR3 has 11 amino acids. Germline lookup yields CDR1 SNHLY and CDR2 FYNNEI. The CDR3 is CASISQEKLFF. CDR3 DNA: TGTGCCAGCATTTCCCAAGAAAAACTGTTTTTT.

This chain connects TRBV5-1 to TRBJ2-2; D remains unclear. CDR1 is SGHRS, CDR2 YFSETQ, per germline. This CDR3 spans 14 amino acids. The V end lost 0 bases, the J end lost 5 bases, and 8 bases lay between the germline ends. As DNA, the CDR3 is TGCGCCAGCAGCTTGGGGGTCGGGACCGGGGAGCTGTTTTTT. Protein product: CASSLGVGTGELFF.

The rearrangement joins TRBV9 to TRBJ2-7; 7 bases line up with TRBD2. Germline trimming cut 4 bases from V and 3 bases from J; bases unmatched to any gene: 4. In germline, CDR1 is SGDLS, CDR2 YYNGEE. CDR3 length: 13 residues. CDR3: CASSFRDYYEQYF. For the CDR3, the DNA is TGTGCCAGCAGCTTCCGGGACTACTACGAGCAGTACTTC.

The J gene is TRBJ1-5, the V gene TRBV19; D remains ambiguous. The CDR3 loop spans 16 amino acids. CDR1 is LNHDA and CDR2 is SQIVND in the germline V gene (reference sequence). Trimming removed 5 bases at V and 0 bases at J, with 14 bases between. The DNA for the CDR3 is TGTGCCAGTAGTCCTCCGACACCTTATAGCAATCAGCCCCAGCATTTT. Translating gives CASSPPTPYSNQPQHF.